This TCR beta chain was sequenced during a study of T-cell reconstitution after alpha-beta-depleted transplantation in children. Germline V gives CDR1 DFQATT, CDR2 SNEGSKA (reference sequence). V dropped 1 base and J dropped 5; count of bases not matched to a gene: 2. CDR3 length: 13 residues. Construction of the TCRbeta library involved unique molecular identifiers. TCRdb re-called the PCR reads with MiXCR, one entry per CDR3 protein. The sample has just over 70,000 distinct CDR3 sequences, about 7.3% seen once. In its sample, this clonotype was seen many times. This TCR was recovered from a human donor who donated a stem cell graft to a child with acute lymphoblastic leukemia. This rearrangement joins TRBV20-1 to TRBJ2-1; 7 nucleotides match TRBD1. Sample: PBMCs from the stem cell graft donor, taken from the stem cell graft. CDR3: CSARGDRDNEQFF. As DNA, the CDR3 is TGCAGTGCTAGAGGGGACAGAGACAATGAGCAGTTCTTC.